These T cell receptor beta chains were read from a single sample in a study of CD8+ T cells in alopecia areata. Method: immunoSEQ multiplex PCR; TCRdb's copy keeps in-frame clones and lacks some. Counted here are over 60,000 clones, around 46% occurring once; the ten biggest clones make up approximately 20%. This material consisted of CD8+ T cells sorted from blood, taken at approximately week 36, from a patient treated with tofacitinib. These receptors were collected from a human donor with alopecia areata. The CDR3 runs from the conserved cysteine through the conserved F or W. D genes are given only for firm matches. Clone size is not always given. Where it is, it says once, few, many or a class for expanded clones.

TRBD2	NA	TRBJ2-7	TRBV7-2	TGTGCCAGCAGTCTTCCGGGACTAAACTACGAGCAGTACTTC	CASSLPGLNYEQYF
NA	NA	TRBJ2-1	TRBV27	TGTGCCAGCAGCTCTACAGGGTTTTCAGGTTACAATGAGCAGTTCTTC	CASSSTGFSGYNEQFF
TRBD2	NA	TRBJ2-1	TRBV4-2	TGTGCCAGCAGCCATGAAACTAGCGCTTCCTACAATGAGCAGTTCTTC	CASSHETSASYNEQFF
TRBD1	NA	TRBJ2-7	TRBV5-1	TGCGCCAGCAGCTTGGAACAGGGGGACGAGCAGTACTTC	CASSLEQGDEQYF
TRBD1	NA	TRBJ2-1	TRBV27	TGTGCCAGCAACAGGGGAGACAATGAGCAGTTCTTC	CASNRGDNEQFF
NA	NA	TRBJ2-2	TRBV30	TGTGCCTGGGTGTACACCGGGGAGCTGTTTTTT	CAWVYTGELFF
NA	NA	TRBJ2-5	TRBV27	TGTGCCAGCAGTCCCGGTTTGGGGATGGAGACCCAGTACTTC	CASSPGLGMETQYF
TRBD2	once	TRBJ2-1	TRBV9	TGTGCCAGCAGCCAACCCGGGACTAGCCCGGGTACGCCGTTCTTC	CASSQPGTSPGTPFF
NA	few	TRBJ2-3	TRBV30	TGTGCCTGGAGTGAGGGCAGGGACGGTACGCAGTATTTT	CAWSEGRDGTQYF
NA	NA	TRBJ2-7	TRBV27	TGTGCCAGCAGTCTCGGGGACACTTCGATCCAGCAGTACTTC	CASSLGDTSIQQYF
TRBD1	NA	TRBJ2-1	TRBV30	TGTGCCTGGAGCGCCGGACAGGGGGGCCACAATGAGCAGTTCTTC	CAWSAGQGGHNEQFF
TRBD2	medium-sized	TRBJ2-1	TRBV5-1	TGCGCCAGCAGCTTGAGCGGGGCCTACAATGAGCAGTTCTTC	CASSLSGAYNEQFF
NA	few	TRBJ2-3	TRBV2	TGTGCCAGCACGGGGACGGGGACTTCGAGAGATACGCAGTATTTT	CASTGTGTSRDTQYF
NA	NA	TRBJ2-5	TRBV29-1	TGCAGCGCCCTGGGGGAGACCCAGTACTTC	CSALGETQYF
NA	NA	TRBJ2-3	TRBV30	TGTGCCTGGAGTCCCCCCGGGCGTGGAGATACGCAGTATTTT	CAWSPPGRGDTQYF
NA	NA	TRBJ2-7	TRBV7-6	TGTGCCAGCAGCCCGACCCCCTCCTACGAGCAGTACTTC	CASSPTPSYEQYF
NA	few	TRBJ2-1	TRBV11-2	TGTGCCAGCAGCTTACGGGTTTTTATTGAGCAGTTCTTC	CASSLRVFIEQFF
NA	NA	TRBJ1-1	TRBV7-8	TGTGCCAGCAGCTTCGGGTCGAACACTGAAGCTTTCTTT	CASSFGSNTEAFF
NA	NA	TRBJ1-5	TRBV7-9	TGTGCCAGCAGTTTGACAGTGGGCAATCAGCCCCAGCATTTT	CASSLTVGNQPQHF
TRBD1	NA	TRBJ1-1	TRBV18	TGTGCCAGCTCACCGGACAGGGAGTACACTGAAGCTTTCTTT	CASSPDREYTEAFF
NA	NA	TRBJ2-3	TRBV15	TGTGCCACCAGCAGAGATTACTTTGGCGGGGCCTCAGATACGCAGTATTTT	CATSRDYFGGASDTQYF
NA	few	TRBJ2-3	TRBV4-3	TGCGCCAGCAGCCCCGGTAGTAGCACAGATACGCAGTATTTT	CASSPGSSTDTQYF
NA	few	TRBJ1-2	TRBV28	TGTGCCAGCAGCCTAGGGACCGTTAACTATGGCTACACCTTC	CASSLGTVNYGYTF
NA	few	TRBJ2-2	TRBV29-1	TGCTTGGCGGGGAACACCGGGGAGCTGTTTTTT	CLAGNTGELFF
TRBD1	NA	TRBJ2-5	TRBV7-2	TGTGCCAGCAGCTTAGAACGGGGACAGGGGGAAGAGACCCAGTACTTC	CASSLERGQGEETQYF
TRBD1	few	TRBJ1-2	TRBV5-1	TGCGCCAGCAGCCTCCGGGACAGGATGGATGGCTACACCTTC	CASSLRDRMDGYTF
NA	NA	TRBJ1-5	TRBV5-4	TGTGCCAGCAGCTTGGGACCCTCGGACAATCAGCCCCAGCATTTT	CASSLGPSDNQPQHF
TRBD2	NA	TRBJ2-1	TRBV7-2	TGTGCCAGCAGTCCGGCGGGAGGGGACAACTACAATGAGCAGTTCTTC	CASSPAGGDNYNEQFF
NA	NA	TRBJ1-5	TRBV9	TGTGCCAGCAGCGGAGGTGACAGGACGACTAGCAATCAGCCCCAGCATTTT	CASSGGDRTTSNQPQHF
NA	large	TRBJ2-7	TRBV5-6	TGTGCCAGCAGCCACGGGACGGACTACGAGCAGTACTTC	CASSHGTDYEQYF
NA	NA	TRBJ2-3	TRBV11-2	TGTGCCAGCAGCACCCCTAGCACAGATACGCAGTATTTT	CASSTPSTDTQYF
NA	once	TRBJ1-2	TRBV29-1	TGCAGCGTGGTGTGGGGTGGCGGCGGTGATGGCTACACCTTC	CSVVWGGGGDGYTF
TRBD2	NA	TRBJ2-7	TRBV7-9	TGTGCCAGCAGCTTCCCCTCGGCTAGCGGACTATACGAGCAGTACTTC	CASSFPSASGLYEQYF
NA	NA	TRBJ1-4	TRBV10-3	TGTGCCATCAGTGTAGCAACTAATGAAAAACTGTTTTTT	CAISVATNEKLFF
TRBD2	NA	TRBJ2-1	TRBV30	TGTGCCTGGATACTAGCGGGAGTACCTGAGCAGTTCTTC	CAWILAGVPEQFF
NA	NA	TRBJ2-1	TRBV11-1	TGTGCCAGCAGCTTAGAAGCATATGAGCAGTTCTTC	CASSLEAYEQFF
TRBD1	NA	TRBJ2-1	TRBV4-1	TGCGCCAGCAGCCAAGTCCAGGGGGCTGATGAGCAGTTCTTC	CASSQVQGADEQFF